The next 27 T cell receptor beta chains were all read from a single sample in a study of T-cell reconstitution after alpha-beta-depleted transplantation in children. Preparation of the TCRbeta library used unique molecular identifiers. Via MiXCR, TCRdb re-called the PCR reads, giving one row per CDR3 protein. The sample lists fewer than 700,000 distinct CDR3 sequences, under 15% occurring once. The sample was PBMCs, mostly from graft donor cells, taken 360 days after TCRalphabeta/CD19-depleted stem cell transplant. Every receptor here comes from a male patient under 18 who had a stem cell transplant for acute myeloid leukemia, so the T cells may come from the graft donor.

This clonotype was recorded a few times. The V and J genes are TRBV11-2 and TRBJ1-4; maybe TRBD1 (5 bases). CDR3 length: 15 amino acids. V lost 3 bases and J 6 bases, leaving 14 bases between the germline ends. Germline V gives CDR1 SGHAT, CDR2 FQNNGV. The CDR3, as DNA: TGTGCCAGCAGCTTGGATAACAGGTTTCATGAAAAACTGTTTTTT. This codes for CASSLDNRFHEKLFF. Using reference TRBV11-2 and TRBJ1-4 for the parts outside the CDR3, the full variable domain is EAGVAQSPRYKIIEKRQSVAFWCNPISGHATLYWYQQILGQGPKLLIQFQNNGVVDDSQLPKDRFSAERLKGVDSTLKIQPAKLEDSAVYLCASSLDNRFHEKLFFGSGTQLSVL.

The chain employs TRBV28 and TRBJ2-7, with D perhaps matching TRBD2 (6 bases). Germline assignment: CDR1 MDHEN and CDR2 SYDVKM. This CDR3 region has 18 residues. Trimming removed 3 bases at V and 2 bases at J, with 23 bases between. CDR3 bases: TGTGCCAGCAGTTTGCGTAGACGGGCGGGACCTACGACCTACGAGCAGTACTTC. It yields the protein CASSLRRRAGPTTYEQYF.

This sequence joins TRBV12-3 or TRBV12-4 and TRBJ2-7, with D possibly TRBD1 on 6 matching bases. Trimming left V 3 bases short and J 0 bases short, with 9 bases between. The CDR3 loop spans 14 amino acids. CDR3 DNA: TGTGCCAGCAGTTTCGTCAGGGGCTCCTACGAGCAGTACTTC. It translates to CASSFVRGSYEQYF.

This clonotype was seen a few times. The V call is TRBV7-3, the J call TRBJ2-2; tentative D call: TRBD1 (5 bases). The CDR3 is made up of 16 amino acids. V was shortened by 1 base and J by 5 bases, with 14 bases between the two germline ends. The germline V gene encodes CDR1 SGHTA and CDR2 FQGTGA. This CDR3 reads CASSLSPAPGTGELFF. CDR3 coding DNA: TGTGCCAGCAGCTTAAGTCCGGCCCCAGGGACCGGGGAGCTGTTTTTT.

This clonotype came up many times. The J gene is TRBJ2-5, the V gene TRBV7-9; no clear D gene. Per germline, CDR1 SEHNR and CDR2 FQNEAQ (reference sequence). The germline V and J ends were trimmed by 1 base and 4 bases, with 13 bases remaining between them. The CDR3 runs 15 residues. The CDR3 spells CASSLEDLRVETQYF. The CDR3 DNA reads TGTGCCAGCAGCTTAGAAGACTTAAGGGTAGAGACCCAGTACTTC.

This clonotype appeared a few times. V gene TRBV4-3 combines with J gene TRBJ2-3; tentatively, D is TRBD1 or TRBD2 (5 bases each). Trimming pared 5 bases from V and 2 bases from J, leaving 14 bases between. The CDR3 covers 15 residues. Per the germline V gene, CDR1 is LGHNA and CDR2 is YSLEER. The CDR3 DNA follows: TGCGCCAGCAGCACCCATCGGGGCTTCACAGATACGCAGTATTTT. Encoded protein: CASSTHRGFTDTQYF.

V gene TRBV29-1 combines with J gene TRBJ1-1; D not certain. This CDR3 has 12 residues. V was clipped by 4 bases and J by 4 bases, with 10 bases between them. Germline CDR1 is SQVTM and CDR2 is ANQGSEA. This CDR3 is CSVGREGTEAFF. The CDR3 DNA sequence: TGCAGCGTTGGGAGGGAGGGCACTGAAGCTTTCTTT.

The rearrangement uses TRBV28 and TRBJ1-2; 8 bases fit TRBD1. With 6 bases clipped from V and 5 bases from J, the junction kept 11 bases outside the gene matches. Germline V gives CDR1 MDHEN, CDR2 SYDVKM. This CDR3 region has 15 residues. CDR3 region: CASRSGQGGGYGYTF. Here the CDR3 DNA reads TGTGCCAGCAGGTCTGGACAGGGTGGCGGGTATGGCTACACCTTC.

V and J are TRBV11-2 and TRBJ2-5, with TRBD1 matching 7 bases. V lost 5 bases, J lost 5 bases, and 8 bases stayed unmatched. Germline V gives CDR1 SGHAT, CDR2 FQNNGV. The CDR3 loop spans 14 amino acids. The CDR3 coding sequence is TGTGCCAGCAGCACCCCGGTCAGGGGGGAGACCCAGTACTTC. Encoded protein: CASSTPVRGETQYF.

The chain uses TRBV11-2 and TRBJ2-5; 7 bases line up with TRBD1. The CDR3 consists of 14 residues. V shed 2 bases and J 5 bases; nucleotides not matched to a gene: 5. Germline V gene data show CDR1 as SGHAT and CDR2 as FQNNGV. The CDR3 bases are TGTGCCAGCAGCTTACTAGGACAGGTTGAGACCCAGTACTTC. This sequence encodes CASSLLGQVETQYF. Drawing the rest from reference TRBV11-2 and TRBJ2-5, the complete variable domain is EAGVAQSPRYKIIEKRQSVAFWCNPISGHATLYWYQQILGQGPKLLIQFQNNGVVDDSQLPKDRFSAERLKGVDSTLKIQPAKLEDSAVYLCASSLLGQVETQYFGPGTRLLVL.

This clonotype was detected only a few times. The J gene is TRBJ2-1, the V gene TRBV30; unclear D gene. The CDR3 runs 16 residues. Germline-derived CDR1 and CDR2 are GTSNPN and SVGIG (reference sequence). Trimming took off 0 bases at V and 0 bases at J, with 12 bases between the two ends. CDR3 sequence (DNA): TGTGCCTGGAGTGTCGGTCTAGGACCCTCCTACAATGAGCAGTTCTTC. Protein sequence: CAWSVGLGPSYNEQFF.

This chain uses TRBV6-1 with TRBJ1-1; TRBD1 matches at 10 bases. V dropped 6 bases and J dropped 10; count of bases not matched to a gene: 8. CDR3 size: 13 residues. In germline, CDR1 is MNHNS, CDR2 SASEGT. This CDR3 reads CASSQDRGPGAFF. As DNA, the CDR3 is TGTGCCAGCAGCCAAGACAGGGGGCCAGGAGCTTTCTTT.

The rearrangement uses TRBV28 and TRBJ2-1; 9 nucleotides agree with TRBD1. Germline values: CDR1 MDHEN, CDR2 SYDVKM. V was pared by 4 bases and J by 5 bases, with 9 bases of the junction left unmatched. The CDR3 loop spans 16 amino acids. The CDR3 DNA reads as TGTGCCAGCAGTTCCCACACAGGGGGCCCCCACAATGAGCAGTTCTTC. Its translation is CASSSHTGGPHNEQFF.

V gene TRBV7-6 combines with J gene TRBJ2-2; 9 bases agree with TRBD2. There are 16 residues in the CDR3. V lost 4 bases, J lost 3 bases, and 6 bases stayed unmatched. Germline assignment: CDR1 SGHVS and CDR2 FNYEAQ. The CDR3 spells CASSWASGTYTGELFF. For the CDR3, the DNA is TGTGCCAGCAGCTGGGCTAGCGGGACCTACACCGGGGAGCTGTTTTTT.

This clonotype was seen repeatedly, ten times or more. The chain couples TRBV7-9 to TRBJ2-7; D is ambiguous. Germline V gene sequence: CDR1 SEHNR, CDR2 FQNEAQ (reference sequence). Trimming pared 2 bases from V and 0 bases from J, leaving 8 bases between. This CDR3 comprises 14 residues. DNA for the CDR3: TGTGCCAGCAGCTTACAGATCTTCTCCTACGAGCAGTACTTC. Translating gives CASSLQIFSYEQYF.

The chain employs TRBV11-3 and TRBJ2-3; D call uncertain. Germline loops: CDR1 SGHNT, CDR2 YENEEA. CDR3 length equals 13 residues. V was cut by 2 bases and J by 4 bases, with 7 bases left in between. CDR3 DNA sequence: TGTGCCAGCAGCTTACCCCCATCAGATACGCAGTATTTT. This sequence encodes CASSLPPSDTQYF.

The CDR3 DNA is TGCAGTTCCCCGAAGGTCCCTTCAGATACGCAGTATTTT. It codes for CSSPKVPSDTQYF. This chain connects TRBV20-1 to TRBJ2-3; the D is unclear. V was cut by 8 bases and J by 4 bases, with 16 bases left in between. The CDR3 loop spans 13 amino acids. From germline, CDR1 is DFQATT and CDR2 SNEGSKA (reference sequence).

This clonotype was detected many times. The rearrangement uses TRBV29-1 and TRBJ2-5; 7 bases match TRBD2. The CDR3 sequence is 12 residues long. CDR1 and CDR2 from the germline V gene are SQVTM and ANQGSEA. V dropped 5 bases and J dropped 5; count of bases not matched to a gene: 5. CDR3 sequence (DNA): TGCAGCGTTCTACTCGGGGGGGAGACCCAGTACTTC. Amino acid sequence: CSVLLGGETQYF.

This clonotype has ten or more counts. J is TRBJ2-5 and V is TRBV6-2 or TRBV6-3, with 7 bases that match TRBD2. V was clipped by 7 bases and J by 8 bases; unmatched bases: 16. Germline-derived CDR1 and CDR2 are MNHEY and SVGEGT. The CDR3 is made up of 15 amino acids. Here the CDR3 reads CASTGEGLTRVTQYF. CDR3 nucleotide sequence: TGTGCCAGCACCGGCGAGGGACTAACAAGAGTTACCCAGTACTTC.

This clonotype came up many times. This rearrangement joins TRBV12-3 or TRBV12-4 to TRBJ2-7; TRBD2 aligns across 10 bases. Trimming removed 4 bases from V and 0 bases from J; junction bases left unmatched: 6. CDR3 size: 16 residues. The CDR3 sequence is CASSSLAGDGSYEQYF. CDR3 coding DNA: TGTGCCAGCAGTTCTCTAGCGGGGGATGGCTCCTACGAGCAGTACTTC.

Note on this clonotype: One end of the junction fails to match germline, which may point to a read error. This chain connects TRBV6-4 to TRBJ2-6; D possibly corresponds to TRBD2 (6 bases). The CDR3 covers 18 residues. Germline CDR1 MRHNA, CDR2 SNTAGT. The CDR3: CARRLLGGRSSGANVLTF. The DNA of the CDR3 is TGTGCCCGCAGGCTCTTGGGGGGTCGTTCATCTGGGGCCAACGTCCTGACTTTC.

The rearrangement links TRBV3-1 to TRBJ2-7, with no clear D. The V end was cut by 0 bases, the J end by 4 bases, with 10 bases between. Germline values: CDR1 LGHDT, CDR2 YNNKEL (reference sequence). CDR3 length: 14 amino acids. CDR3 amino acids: CASSQDQTTYEQYF. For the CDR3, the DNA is TGTGCCAGCAGCCAAGATCAAACCACTTACGAGCAGTACTTC.

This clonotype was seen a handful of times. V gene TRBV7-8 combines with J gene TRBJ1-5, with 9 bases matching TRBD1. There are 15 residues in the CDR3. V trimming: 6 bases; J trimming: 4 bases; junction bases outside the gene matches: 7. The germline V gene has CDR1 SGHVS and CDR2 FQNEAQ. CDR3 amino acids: CASSSTGTGNQPQHF. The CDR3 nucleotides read TGTGCCAGCAGTTCCACCGGGACAGGGAATCAGCCCCAGCATTTT. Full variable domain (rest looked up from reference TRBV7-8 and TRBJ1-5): GAGVSQSPRYKVAKRGQDVALRCDPISGHVSLFWYQQALGQGPEFLTYFQNEAQLDKSGLPSDRFFAERPEGSVSTLKIQRTQQEDSAVYLCASSSTGTGNQPQHFGDGTRLSIL.

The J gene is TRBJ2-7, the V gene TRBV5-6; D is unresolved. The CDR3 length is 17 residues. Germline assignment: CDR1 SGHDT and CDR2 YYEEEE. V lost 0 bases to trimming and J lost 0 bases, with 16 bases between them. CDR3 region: CASSLAGLRDTSYEQYF. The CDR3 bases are TGTGCCAGCAGCTTGGCCGGTTTACGAGACACCTCCTACGAGCAGTACTTC.

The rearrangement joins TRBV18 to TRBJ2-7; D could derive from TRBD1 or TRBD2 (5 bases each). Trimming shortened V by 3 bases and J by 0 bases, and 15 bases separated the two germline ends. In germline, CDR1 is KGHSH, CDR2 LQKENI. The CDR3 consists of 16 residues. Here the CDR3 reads CASSPITGHSSYEQYF. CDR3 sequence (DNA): TGTGCCAGCTCACCCATTACGGGGCACAGCTCCTACGAGCAGTACTTC.

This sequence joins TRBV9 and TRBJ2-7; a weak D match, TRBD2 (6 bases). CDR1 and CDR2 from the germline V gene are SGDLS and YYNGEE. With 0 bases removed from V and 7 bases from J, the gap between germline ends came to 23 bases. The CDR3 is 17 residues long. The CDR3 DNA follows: TGTGCCAGCAGCGTAGATCCCACCGGGACTTTCCTCCTAGAGCAGTACTTC. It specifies CASSVDPTGTFLLEQYF. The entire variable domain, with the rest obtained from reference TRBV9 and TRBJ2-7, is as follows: DSGVTQTPKHLITATGQRVTLRCSPRSGDLSVYWYQQSLDQGLQFLIQYYNGEERAKGNILERFSAQQFPDLHSELNLSSLELGDSALYFCASSVDPTGTFLLEQYFGPGTRLTVT.

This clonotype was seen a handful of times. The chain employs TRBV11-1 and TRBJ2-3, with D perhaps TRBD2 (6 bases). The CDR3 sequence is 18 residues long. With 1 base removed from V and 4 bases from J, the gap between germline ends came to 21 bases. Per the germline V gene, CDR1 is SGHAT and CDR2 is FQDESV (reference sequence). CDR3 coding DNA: TGTGCCAGCAGCTTAGGGTCGGTTAGCGGTCCCGAGGCAGATACGCAGTATTTT. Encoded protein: CASSLGSVSGPEADTQYF.